The 7 T cell receptor beta chains listed next were all sequenced from one sample in a study of blood T cell repertoires in COVID-19. Clones were read by immunoSEQ multiplex PCR, and TCRdb kept only the in-frame ones, dropping some. The sample lists more than 200,000 clones; around nine tenths were seen once. The sample was peripheral blood. These receptors all stem from a woman between 55 and 75 years old with COVID-19, enrolled during active disease.

The genes are TRBV29-1 and TRBJ2-1; 9 nucleotides align to TRBD1. Germline values: CDR1 SQVTM, CDR2 ANQGSEA. The CDR3 has 13 amino acids. V shed 5 bases, J shed 6 bases, and the junction held 5 bases outside the gene matches. CDR3 loop: CSVRDRDGNEQFF. The CDR3 nucleotides read TGCAGCGTTCGGGACAGGGATGGCAATGAGCAGTTCTTC.

The J gene is TRBJ1-1, the V gene TRBV5-1, with D perhaps TRBD1 (6 bases). CDR1 and CDR2 from the germline V gene are SGHRS and YFSETQ. The CDR3 contains 17 residues. V lost 4 bases to trimming and J lost 4 bases, with 23 bases between them. CDR3 nucleotide sequence: TGCGCCAGCAGCCCCAACCCCGCAGGGGCTCTATTCACTGAAGCTTTCTTT. Residues: CASSPNPAGALFTEAFF.

This chain links TRBV18 with TRBJ2-1, with TRBD2 matching over 12 bases. The CDR3 contains 17 residues. CDR1 and CDR2 (germline): KGHSH, LQKENI. The V and J ends lost 3 bases and 12 bases, in that order; junction bases with no gene match: 15. In DNA form, the CDR3 reads TGTGCCAGCTCACCCCCGACTAGCGGGAGCGGTATTGTAGGGCAGTTCTTC. Translation: CASSPPTSGSGIVGQFF. Based on the CDR3 plus reference TRBV18 and TRBJ2-1, the full variable domain is NAGVMQNPRHLVRRRGQEARLRCSPMKGHSHVYWYRQLPEEGLKFMVYLQKENIIDESGMPKERFSAEFPKEGPSILRIQQVVRGDSAAYFCASSPPTSGSGIVGQFFGPGTRLTVL.

V gene TRBV18 combines with J gene TRBJ1-4, with 9 bases lining up with TRBD1. V gave up 3 bases and J gave up 5 bases; unmatched junction bases: 4. The CDR3 is 15 residues long. CDR1 is KGHSH and CDR2 is LQKENI in the germline V gene. CDR3 DNA sequence: TGTGCCAGCTCACCGCTGGGGACAGGGAATGAAAAACTGTTTTTT. This gives the protein CASSPLGTGNEKLFF.

This clone was observed once. The chain recombines TRBV7-9 with TRBJ2-1, with 7 bases that match TRBD2. Germline CDR1 and CDR2: SEHNR and FQNEAQ (reference sequence). This CDR3 contains 15 residues. The V segment lost 5 bases and the J segment 6 bases; nucleotides outside the gene matches: 10. The CDR3 protein is CASSLLAEAANEQFF. In DNA form, the CDR3 reads TGTGCCAGCAGCCTGCTAGCGGAGGCGGCCAATGAGCAGTTCTTC.

The table lists this clone with a count of one. The rearrangement uses TRBV7-2 and TRBJ1-4, with 7 positions matching TRBD1. Germline CDR1 and CDR2: SGHTA and FQGNSA. J was trimmed by 9 bases and V by 1 base; bases with no gene match: 14. The CDR3 is 17 residues long. The chain's CDR3 is CASSLEPQGYGAKKLFF. CDR3 sequence (DNA): TGTGCCAGCAGCTTAGAACCACAGGGGTACGGCGCCAAAAAACTGTTTTTT. The complete variable domain, with remaining parts taken from reference TRBV7-2 and TRBJ1-4, reads GAGVSQSPSNKVTEKGKDVELRCDPISGHTALYWYRQSLGQGLEFLIYFQGNSAPDKSGLPSDRFSAERTGGSVSTLTIQRTQQEDSAVYLCASSLEPQGYGAKKLFFGSGTQLSVL.

This clone was found once. The genes are TRBV6-6 and TRBJ2-7; D may be TRBD1 (6 bases). This CDR3 has 14 amino acids. Between the trimmed V and J ends, which lost 2 bases and 3 bases, there was a span of 11 bases. Germline V gives CDR1 MNHNY, CDR2 SVGAGI (reference sequence). In DNA form, the CDR3 reads TGTGCCAGCAGTTACGGGACACAAAACTACGAGCAGTACTTC. This sequence encodes CASSYGTQNYEQYF.